Listed here are 32 T cell receptor beta chains from one sample, sequenced in a study of blood T cell repertoires in COVID-19 (dated by TCRdb to about 2020). Receptor amplification or capture employed the immunoSEQ multiplex PCR assay. TCRdb took over this immuneACCESS table, retaining in-frame rearrangements with V and J assigned. Such tables are incomplete; in checked studies, under half of the missing clones stem from an unresolved V gene, and the remainder is unexplained. The sample has roughly 200,000 clones on record, 75% to 90% of them singletons. Roughly 4.9% of the sample lies in the top ten. Sequencing used PBMCs or T cells enriched from blood (not recorded which). The source of these receptors is a woman in her 30s who had been exposed to COVID-19.

The rearrangement links TRBV6-6 to TRBJ2-7; weak D call: TRBD1 (6 bases). V was trimmed by 5 bases and J by 0 bases, leaving 17 bases between them. The length of the CDR3 is 16 residues. Germline-derived CDR1 and CDR2 are MNHNY and SVGAGI (reference sequence). CDR3 in amino acids: CASSRDRDTRSYEQYF. The CDR3 coding sequence is TGTGCCAGCAGTCGAGATCGGGACACCCGCTCCTACGAGCAGTACTTC.

The gene calls are TRBV9 and TRBJ1-5; D gene uncertain. V was shortened by 0 bases and J by 3 bases, with 10 bases between the two germline ends. Germline loops: CDR1 SGDLS, CDR2 YYNGEE. There are 15 residues in the CDR3. The CDR3 nucleotides read TGTGCCAGCAGCGTAGGGGGAGGTATCAATCAGCCCCAGCATTTT. It codes for CASSVGGGINQPQHF.

The chain has TRBV5-1 and TRBJ2-3, with 12 bases aligning to TRBD2. J lost 0 bases, V lost 0 bases, and 11 bases had no gene match. Looked up from germline, CDR1 is SGHRS and CDR2 is YFSETQ. This CDR3 region has 20 residues. The CDR3 DNA sequence: TGCGCCAGCAGCTTGGCTAGCGGGGGGGCTCCGATCTCTAGCACAGATACGCAGTATTTT. This codes for CASSLASGGAPISSTDTQYF.

The CDR3 loop reads CASRPDRGLIKYNEQFF. CDR3 coding DNA: TGTGCCAGCAGACCGGACAGGGGGCTCATAAAGTACAATGAGCAGTTCTTC. The chain carries TRBV27 and TRBJ2-1; 11 bases map to TRBD1. The CDR3 loop spans 17 amino acids. Germline CDR1 is MNHEY and CDR2 is SMNVEV (reference sequence). V shed 6 bases and J 4 bases; nucleotides not matched to a gene: 11.

The gene calls are TRBV3-1 (or the pseudogene TRBV3-2) and TRBJ1-2; TRBD1 matches 7 bases. This CDR3 region has 18 residues. V lost 1 base and J lost 0; bases outside the gene matches: 11. CDR1 and CDR2 (germline): LGHDT, YNNKEL (reference sequence). The CDR3 sequence is CASSQAGQDYEANYGYTF. The DNA for the CDR3 is TGTGCCAGCAGCCAAGCAGGACAGGATTACGAAGCTAACTATGGCTACACCTTC.

The chain combines TRBV7-7 with TRBJ2-5; 7 bases line up with TRBD2. With V trimmed by 5 bases and J by 2 bases, 8 bases remained unmatched. The CDR3 is 15 amino acids. Germline V CDR1 and CDR2: SSHAT, FNYEAQ (reference sequence). CDR3 loop: CASSAVAGDQETQYF. The CDR3 DNA follows: TGTGCCAGCAGCGCGGTTGCGGGGGATCAAGAGACCCAGTACTTC.

This chain links TRBV3-1 (or the pseudogene TRBV3-2) with TRBJ2-1, with 8 bases aligning to TRBD2. This CDR3 region has 15 residues. The germline CDR1 and CDR2 sequences are LGHDT and YNNKEL (reference sequence). The J segment lost 3 bases and the V segment lost 5 bases, leaving 6 bases of the junction unmatched. This CDR3 is CASSVLAGSYNEQFF. Here the CDR3 DNA reads TGTGCCAGCAGCGTTCTAGCGGGTAGCTACAATGAGCAGTTCTTC.

This clone was observed a handful of times. The V call is TRBV11-3, the J call TRBJ1-2; TRBD1 agrees at 10 bases. V lost 5 bases and J lost 8; bases outside the gene matches: 5. The CDR3 has 13 amino acids. The germline CDR1 and CDR2 sequences are SGHNT and YENEEA. CDR3 amino acids: CASSPTGGRGYTF. In nucleotides, the CDR3 is TGTGCCAGCAGCCCGACAGGGGGCAGAGGCTACACCTTC.

The chain links TRBV2 to TRBJ2-1; D tentatively reads TRBD1 or TRBD2 (7 bases each). There are 13 residues in the CDR3. From germline, CDR1 is SNHLY and CDR2 FYNNEI. V lost 10 bases, J lost 9 bases, and 19 bases lay in between. The DNA for the CDR3 is TGTGCCACCAGGGGGGGTTTAGTCAGTGAGCAGTTCTTC. Translated: CATRGGLVSEQFF.

The rearrangement uses TRBV5-1 and TRBJ2-1, with unresolved D. V gave up 0 bases and J gave up 2 bases, with 9 bases separating them. The CDR3 extends over 15 amino acids. Germline CDR1 reads SGHRS; CDR2 reads YFSETQ. The CDR3: CASSLDFTAYNEQFF. CDR3 DNA sequence: TGCGCCAGCAGCTTGGACTTCACAGCCTACAATGAGCAGTTCTTC.

The genes are TRBV11-2 and TRBJ2-1, with 7 bases that match TRBD2. Germline CDR1 reads SGHAT; CDR2 reads FQNNGV. Trimming took 0 bases from V and 5 from J; bases not matched to a gene: 4. The CDR3 runs 15 residues. CDR3 sequence (DNA): TGTGCCAGCAGCTTAGAGGGGGGGTCGAACAATGAGCAGTTCTTC. It specifies CASSLEGGSNNEQFF. The entire variable domain, with the rest obtained from reference TRBV11-2 and TRBJ2-1, is as follows: EAGVAQSPRYKIIEKRQSVAFWCNPISGHATLYWYQQILGQGPKLLIQFQNNGVVDDSQLPKDRFSAERLKGVDSTLKIQPAKLEDSAVYLCASSLEGGSNNEQFFGPGTRLTVL.

The chain combines TRBV2 with TRBJ1-1; TRBD1 matches at 9 bases. The CDR3 is 15 amino acids. CDR1 is SNHLY and CDR2 is FYNNEI in the germline V gene. V lost 5 bases to trimming and J lost 1 base; unmatched junction nucleotides: 5. CDR3 DNA: TGTGCCAGCAGTCCACAGGGGGCAGGGAACACTGAAGCTTTCTTT. Protein: CASSPQGAGNTEAFF.

This clone showed up just a few times. The rearrangement uses TRBV27 and TRBJ1-5, with TRBD1 matching over 8 bases. Germline loops: CDR1 MNHEY, CDR2 SMNVEV (reference sequence). This CDR3 contains 14 residues. The junction had 8 bases not matched to a gene; V was cut back by 11 bases and J by 2 bases. The CDR3 DNA sequence: TGTGCCGCCGGGACAGGTCTCGGCAATCAGCCCCAGCATTTT. This gives the protein CAAGTGLGNQPQHF.

V is TRBV2 and J is TRBJ2-4; D remains unclear. Deletions cut 2 bases from V and 11 bases from J, with 13 bases between. Germline values: CDR1 SNHLY, CDR2 FYNNEI. There are 13 residues in the CDR3. The CDR3 bases are TGTGCCAGCAGTGAATCCCTCATGCGGTTTCAGTACTTC. Amino acid sequence: CASSESLMRFQYF.

V is TRBV3-1 (or the pseudogene TRBV3-2) and J is TRBJ1-5; TRBD1 agrees at 7 bases. CDR3 length: 17 residues. Trimming at V came to 4 bases and at J to 5 bases, leaving 14 bases not matched to a gene. CDR1 is LGHDT and CDR2 is YNNKEL in the germline V gene (reference sequence). For the CDR3, the DNA is TGTGCCAGCAGCCTACAACCCCCCGGGACAGCTCATCAGCCCCAGCATTTT. Translating it yields CASSLQPPGTAHQPQHF.

The chain couples TRBV11-3 to TRBJ1-2; D may be TRBD1 (5 bases). Per germline, CDR1 SGHNT and CDR2 YENEEA. The ends were cut back, 3 bases at V and 6 bases at J, with 8 bases in the middle. The CDR3 is 12 amino acids. The CDR3 coding sequence is TGTGCCAGCAGCTTCTCAGGGCATGGCTACACCTTC. It encodes CASSFSGHGYTF. Variable domain in full (rest from reference TRBV11-3 and TRBJ1-2): EAGVVQSPRYKIIEKKQPVAFWCNPISGHNTLYWYLQNLGQGPELLIRYENEEAVDDSQLPKDRFSAERLKGVDSTLKIQPAELGDSAVYLCASSFSGHGYTFGSGTRLTVV.

Regarding this clone: This CDR3 is also generated by other DNA sequences in the sample. The V gene is TRBV2, the J gene TRBJ1-6; 7 positions match TRBD1. The V gene end was trimmed by 4 bases and the J gene end by 2 bases; junction bases not matched to a gene: 2. This CDR3 has 15 residues. Germline-derived CDR1 and CDR2 are SNHLY and FYNNEI. As DNA, the CDR3 is TGTGCCAGCAGTGCCCAGGGGGCCTATAATTCACCCCTCCACTTT. This gives the protein CASSAQGAYNSPLHF.

The CDR3 coding sequence is TGTGCCAGCAGCCAGATGGGAGCAACTGAAGCTTTCTTT. Amino acid sequence: CASSQMGATEAFF. This sequence joins TRBV3-1 (or the pseudogene TRBV3-2) and TRBJ1-1; no firm D call. Per the germline V gene, CDR1 is LGHDT and CDR2 is YNNKEL (reference sequence). The V and J ends lost 3 bases and 5 bases respectively, with 10 bases between them. The CDR3 totals 13 residues.

The chain employs TRBV12-3 or TRBV12-4 and TRBJ1-6; D uncertain. CDR3 length: 13 amino acids. Trimming took 7 bases from V and 5 from J, leaving 9 bases between them. CDR3: CASTLAHNSPLHF. CDR3 nucleotide sequence: TGTGCCAGCACCCTGGCCCATAATTCACCCCTCCACTTT.

The chain has TRBV12-5 and TRBJ1-5; unclear D gene. Trimming left V 0 bases short and J 9 bases short, with 9 bases between. The CDR3 covers 13 residues. Germline CDR1 is LGHNT and CDR2 is FRNRAP. CDR3 in DNA: TGTGCTAGTGGTTTGGTCTCCAGCGGGCCCCAGCATTTT. Translating gives CASGLVSSGPQHF. The full variable domain, in which reference TRBV12-5 and TRBJ1-5 provide the parts outside the CDR3, is DARVTQTPRHKVTEMGQEVTMRCQPILGHNTVFWYRQTMMQGLELLAYFRNRAPLDDSGMPKDRFSAEMPDATLATLKIQPSEPRDSAVYFCASGLVSSGPQHFGDGTRLSIL.

The chain is built from TRBV30 and TRBJ1-2; the D is unclear. The germline V gene encodes CDR1 GTSNPN and CDR2 SVGIG (reference sequence). The CDR3 sequence is 14 residues long. Deletions cut 4 bases from V and 3 bases from J, with 15 bases between. The CDR3 loop reads CAWTLAPRDYGYTF. CDR3 coding DNA: TGTGCCTGGACCTTGGCCCCGAGGGACTATGGCTACACCTTC.

The V call is TRBV6-2 or TRBV6-3, the J call TRBJ2-2; 15 nucleotides line up with TRBD2. Per germline, CDR1 MNHEY and CDR2 SVGEGT. The CDR3 is 18 amino acids. V was pared by 5 bases and J by 1 base, with 5 bases of the junction left unmatched. The CDR3 region is CASSIPGLAGGNTGELFF. CDR3 bases: TGTGCCAGCAGTATCCCGGGACTAGCGGGGGGGAACACCGGGGAGCTGTTTTTT.

This clone has more than one count but fewer than ten. This rearrangement joins TRBV30 to TRBJ2-7; D possibly corresponds to TRBD1 (5 bases). Germline values: CDR1 GTSNPN, CDR2 SVGIG (reference sequence). The CDR3 runs 11 residues. Trimming pared 3 bases from V and 4 bases from J, leaving 7 bases between. The CDR3 DNA is TGTGCCTGGAGGACAGCATACGAGCAGTACTTC. It translates to CAWRTAYEQYF.

The chain has TRBV30 and TRBJ1-6; D may be TRBD1 (5 bases). The germline CDR1 and CDR2 sequences are GTSNPN and SVGIG (reference sequence). The length of the CDR3 is 13 residues. The ends were cut back, 2 bases at V and 12 bases at J, with 14 bases in the middle. In DNA, the CDR3 is TGTGCCTGGAGTCCCGACAGCGTTCAACCCCTCCACTTT. Translation gives CAWSPDSVQPLHF.

CDR3 residues: CATSPDRGVGGANVLTF. CDR3 in DNA: TGTGCCACCAGCCCGGACAGGGGGGTAGGTGGGGCCAACGTCCTGACTTTC. This sequence joins TRBV15 and TRBJ2-6; 10 nucleotides line up with TRBD1. V lost 5 bases and J lost 3; bases outside the gene matches: 7. Germline V gene lookup returns CDR1 LNHNV and CDR2 YYDKDF (reference sequence). The CDR3 runs 17 residues.

CDR3 sequence reads: CASSVGGNSGYEQYF. The CDR3 DNA reads as TGTGCCAGCAGCGTAGGAGGAAACTCCGGCTACGAGCAGTACTTC. The chain links TRBV9 to TRBJ2-7; D unclear. The V end was cut by 0 bases, the J end by 3 bases, with 13 bases between. CDR1 and CDR2 from the germline V gene are SGDLS and YYNGEE. The CDR3 contains 15 residues. The full variable domain, in which reference TRBV9 and TRBJ2-7 provide the parts outside the CDR3, is DSGVTQTPKHLITATGQRVTLRCSPRSGDLSVYWYQQSLDQGLQFLIQYYNGEERAKGNILERFSAQQFPDLHSELNLSSLELGDSALYFCASSVGGNSGYEQYFGPGTRLTVT.

V and J are TRBV24-1 and TRBJ2-7, with D unclear. Trimming removed 0 bases at V and 6 bases at J, with 2 bases between. Germline-derived CDR1 and CDR2 are KGHDR and SFDVKD. The CDR3 is made up of 11 amino acids. The CDR3 DNA reads as TGTGCCACCAGTGATTTGCGCGAGCAGTACTTC. Protein: CATSDLREQYF.

The chain uses TRBV5-1 and TRBJ1-1; the D is unclear. Germline loops: CDR1 SGHRS, CDR2 YFSETQ. With 0 bases removed from V and 1 base from J, the gap between germline ends came to 7 bases. There are 14 residues in the CDR3. The CDR3 DNA reads as TGCGCCAGCAGCTTGGTAGTCACGAACACTGAAGCTTTCTTT. Protein: CASSLVVTNTEAFF.

V and J are TRBV7-2 and TRBJ2-7; TRBD1 aligns across 8 bases. Germline trimming cut 4 bases from V and 7 bases from J; bases unmatched to any gene: 9. Germline loops: CDR1 SGHTA, CDR2 FQGNSA. The CDR3 spans 14 residues. CDR3 DNA sequence: TGTGCCAGCAGCTCACGTCGGACAGGGATAGAGCAGTACTTC. Translating it yields CASSSRRTGIEQYF. Complete variable domain (other parts from reference TRBV7-2 and TRBJ2-7): GAGVSQSPSNKVTEKGKDVELRCDPISGHTALYWYRQSLGQGLEFLIYFQGNSAPDKSGLPSDRFSAERTGGSVSTLTIQRTQQEDSAVYLCASSSRRTGIEQYFGPGTRLTVT.

This chain joins TRBV6-6 and TRBJ2-7; TRBD2 agrees at 14 bases. The CDR3 spans 21 residues. The germline V gene encodes CDR1 MNHNY and CDR2 SVGAGI (reference sequence). V lost 5 bases to trimming and J lost 0 bases; unmatched junction nucleotides: 18. The CDR3 loop is CASSRRPPGLAGVTNSYEQYF. CDR3 sequence (DNA): TGTGCCAGCAGTCGCCGACCCCCGGGACTAGCGGGGGTTACCAACTCCTACGAGCAGTACTTC.

This chain uses TRBV1 with TRBJ2-1; the table's D gene call, TRBD1, was not cross checked with the DNA. TRBV1 is assigned pseudogene status. The CDR3 is 19 amino acids. The CDR3 nucleotides read TGCACCAGCAGCCAAGATTTTTCCGTCTTCGGACAGGGGGACAATGAGCAGTTCTTC. Protein product: CTSSQDFSVFGQGDNEQFF.

This clone has just a few counts. The CDR3 region is CASSLGRGYNEQFF. CDR3 coding DNA: TGCGCCAGCAGCTTGGGCAGGGGCTACAATGAGCAGTTCTTC. The V and J genes are TRBV5-1 and TRBJ2-1, with D perhaps matching TRBD1 (6 bases). The germline V and J ends were trimmed by 0 bases and 3 bases, with 7 bases remaining between them. The germline gives CDR1 SGHRS, CDR2 YFSETQ. CDR3 length: 14 residues.